The clone carrying this T cell receptor beta chain showed up just a few times. These data are taken from a study of T-cell memory formation after mild COVID-19. The wider study: Largely donor-specific sequence clusters came from two donors.

The germline CDR1 and CDR2 sequences are ENHRY and SYGVKD. The CDR3 sequence is 13 residues long. With 10 bases clipped from V and 5 bases from J, the junction kept 8 bases outside the gene matches. The TCR alpha and TCR beta cDNA libraries, bearing sample barcodes and UMIs, were generated by 5'RACE using constant-segment primers. TCRdb ran MiXCR on the 5' RACE reads and lists one entry per CDR3 protein. Of fewer than 140,000 distinct CDR3 sequences listed, about 15% are singletons. The source is an adult woman who had mild COVID-19 (a few samples of this study predate the infection). Cell type and time point are not known. The V and J genes are TRBV10-3 and TRBJ2-1; 7 bases line up with TRBD1. Material for sequencing was PBMCs or a T cell subset sorted from them (not recorded which). Written as DNA, the CDR3 is TGTGCCACCGAACCCGACAGGGACAATGAGCAGTTCTTC. Encoded protein: CATEPDRDNEQFF.